This entry lists 23 T cell receptor beta chains sequenced from one sample in a study of monozygotic twins with inflammatory bowel disease. TCRdb reprocessed the 5' RACE reads; each CDR3 protein has one entry and no DNA is given. The sample features 150,000 to 200,000 distinct CDR3 sequences, with approximately 7.4% in its top ten. Material: blood. The receptors were gathered from a human donor with ulcerative colitis or Crohn's disease, or a healthy co-twin of an affected twin (not recorded which).

V is TRBV5-1 and J is TRBJ2-3; no DNA is available, so the TRBD2 call from TCRdb remains unchecked. CDR3 length: 16 residues. CDR1 SGHRS and CDR2 YFSETQ come from the germline V gene. The CDR3 is CASSGGLVWGTDTQYF.

V is TRBV4-3 and J is TRBJ2-3; TCRdb outputs TRBD1, but without DNA this stays unchecked. The CDR3 extends over 15 amino acids. Per germline, CDR1 LGHNA and CDR2 YSLEER. CDR3 amino acids: CASSQGHGDTDTQYF.

J is TRBJ1-2 and V is TRBV30; TCRdb's D gene call, TRBD1, goes unchecked for lack of DNA. Germline CDR1 reads GTSNPN; CDR2 reads SVGIG (reference sequence). The CDR3 spans 17 residues. This CDR3 reads CTWSAPVDPTSDYGYTF.

The chain combines TRBV25-1 with TRBJ2-7; TCRdb returns TRBD1, unconfirmable since there is no DNA. Per the germline V gene, CDR1 is MGHDK and CDR2 is SYGVNS. The CDR3 runs 16 residues. CDR3 loop: CASSPGTGVQGYEQYF.

This chain connects TRBV12-3 or TRBV12-4 to TRBJ1-3; with no DNA, the TCRdb D assignment of TRBD1 cannot be verified. This CDR3 comprises 15 residues. The CDR3 loop is CASSSDRVSGNTIYF.

This chain links TRBV5-4 with TRBJ2-3; the TCRdb D gene call, TRBD1, has no DNA to confirm it. CDR1 is SGHNT and CDR2 is YYREEE in the germline V gene (reference sequence). The CDR3 contains 15 residues. The CDR3 spells CASSGGTGSSDTQYF.

This rearrangement joins TRBV7-3 to TRBJ2-3; the TCRdb D gene call, TRBD1, has no DNA to confirm it. CDR3 length equals 15 residues. CDR1 and CDR2 from the germline V gene are SGHTA and FQGTGA. The CDR3 loop is CASSPQGRGLGTQYF.

The J gene is TRBJ2-1, the V gene TRBV11-3; TCRdb selects TRBD1, and the lack of DNA leaves this call unchecked. CDR1 SGHNT and CDR2 YENEEA come from the germline V gene. There are 20 residues in the CDR3. This CDR3 is CASSSPGQGAFRSSYNEQFF.

The chain combines TRBV20-1 with TRBJ2-7; the D gene TCRdb calls, TRBD1, cannot be checked with no DNA. The V gene's germline CDR1 is DFQATT and CDR2 SNEGSKA (reference sequence). The CDR3 covers 14 residues. CDR3 loop: CSARDILRSYEQYF.

This chain connects TRBV18 to TRBJ1-5. This CDR3 contains 16 residues. CDR1 and CDR2 (germline): KGHSH, LQKENI. The CDR3 spells CASSPSGQGRNQPQHF. Drawing the rest from reference TRBV18 and TRBJ1-5, the complete variable domain is NAGVMQNPRHLVRRRGQEARLRCSPMKGHSHVYWYRQLPEEGLKFMVYLQKENIIDESGMPKERFSAEFPKEGPSILRIQQVVRGDSAAYFCASSPSGQGRNQPQHFGDGTRLSIL.

J is TRBJ1-3 and V is TRBV29-1. In germline, CDR1 is SQVTM, CDR2 ANQGSEA. There are 14 residues in the CDR3. CDR3 region: CSGLWGISGNTIYF.

This chain uses TRBV20-1 with TRBJ2-5; TCRdb gives TRBD2 as the D gene, but with no DNA this cannot be confirmed. Germline assignment: CDR1 DFQATT and CDR2 SNEGSKA (reference sequence). The CDR3 consists of 15 residues. The CDR3 sequence is CSAREGPGQWETQYF.

The genes are TRBV6-2 or TRBV6-3 and TRBJ1-5. Germline V gives CDR1 MNHEY, CDR2 SVGEGT. The CDR3 runs 12 residues. The chain's CDR3 is CASSYSDQPQHF.

The chain employs TRBV5-4 and TRBJ2-1. The CDR3 totals 15 residues. CDR1 SGHNT and CDR2 YYREEE come from the germline V gene (reference sequence). The CDR3 loop reads CASSLEGVRYNEQFF.

The chain couples TRBV6-6 to TRBJ2-3; TCRdb reports TRBD1, a call that lacks DNA to check it against. CDR3 length equals 13 residues. Germline assignment: CDR1 MNHNY and CDR2 SVGAGI (reference sequence). The CDR3 loop reads CASRSGGADTQYF.

The chain recombines TRBV30 with TRBJ1-1; TCRdb gives TRBD1 as the D gene, but with no DNA this cannot be confirmed. Germline V CDR1 and CDR2: GTSNPN, SVGIG (reference sequence). CDR3 length: 13 residues. This CDR3 is CAFSQGMNTEAFF. Full variable domain (outside the CDR3, taken from reference TRBV30 and TRBJ1-1): SQTIHQWPATLVQPVGSPLSLECTVEGTSNPNLYWYRQAAGRGLQLLFYSVGIGQISSEVPQNLSASRPQDRQFILSSKKLLLSDSGFYLCAFSQGMNTEAFFGQGTRLTVV.

The chain links TRBV7-9 to TRBJ1-6. The CDR3 sequence is 12 residues long. Germline CDR1 is SEHNR and CDR2 is FQNEAQ (reference sequence). Here the CDR3 reads CASSNVGAPLHF.

The chain links TRBV10-3 to TRBJ1-3. CDR1 is ENHRY, CDR2 SYGVKD, per germline. The CDR3 length is 15 residues. This chain's CDR3 is CAISPTAFSGNTIYF.

The chain carries TRBV14 and TRBJ2-7; TCRdb indicates TRBD1, and absent DNA this call remains unverified. Germline values: CDR1 SGHDN, CDR2 FVKESK. The CDR3 is made up of 14 amino acids. This CDR3 reads CASSFQTGGGEQYF.

This rearrangement joins TRBV3-1 to TRBJ2-1. CDR1 and CDR2 from the germline V gene are LGHDT and YNNKEL (reference sequence). The CDR3 runs to 14 residues. CDR3 in amino acids: CASSQDWASNEQFF.

The chain carries TRBV5-6 and TRBJ1-1. CDR1 and CDR2 from the germline V gene are SGHDT and YYEEEE. The CDR3 covers 15 residues. Here the CDR3 reads CASSWGTTGGTEAFF. Full variable domain (remainder filled in from reference TRBV5-6 and TRBJ1-1): DAGVTQSPTHLIKTRGQQVTLRCSPKSGHDTVSWYQQALGQGPQFIFQYYEEEERQRGNFPDRFSGHQFPNYSSELNVNALLLGDSALYLCASSWGTTGGTEAFFGQGTRLTVV.

The chain combines TRBV4-3 with TRBJ1-4; TCRdb's D call of TRBD1 is untestable without DNA. Germline V gives CDR1 LGHNA, CDR2 YSLEER. The CDR3 runs to 15 residues. CDR3 in amino acids: CASSPTQGPNEKLFF.

The chain combines TRBV12-3 or TRBV12-4 with TRBJ2-5; TCRdb names TRBD1, which stays unverified in the absence of DNA. The CDR3 extends over 13 amino acids. CDR3 protein: CASSSPEGWTQYF.